A single sample gave rise to the 24 T cell receptor beta chains below, sequenced in a study of blood T cell repertoires in COVID-19. Sequencing was performed with immunoSEQ multiplex PCR; in TCRdb, only in-frame clones are kept and a portion is missing. This repertoire shows tens of thousands of clones, about 80% found once; its top ten account for roughly 15%. The sample was peripheral blood. The receptor source for this set is a woman older than 75 with acute or convalescent COVID-19.

The genes are TRBV7-8 and TRBJ2-3; 11 nucleotides agree with TRBD1. CDR3 size: 18 residues. Germline V gene lookup returns CDR1 SGHVS and CDR2 FQNEAQ. V lost 2 bases to trimming and J lost 2 bases; unmatched junction nucleotides: 9. This CDR3 is CASSLNWGDRGYTDTQYF. The CDR3 bases are TGTGCCAGCAGCTTAAATTGGGGGGACAGGGGGTACACAGATACGCAGTATTTT.

The rearrangement joins TRBV10-3 to TRBJ2-3, with D possibly matching TRBD2 (5 bases). CDR3 length: 12 residues. Germline V gives CDR1 ENHRY, CDR2 SYGVKD. Trimming stripped 10 bases from V and 3 bases from J, with 11 bases between. The CDR3 DNA sequence: TGTGCCACCCTGGGCGGGACAGATACGCAGTATTTT. This sequence encodes CATLGGTDTQYF.

This rearrangement joins TRBV19 to TRBJ1-5; TRBD1 aligns across 9 bases. Per germline, CDR1 LNHDA and CDR2 SQIVND (reference sequence). Trimming removed 1 base from V and 3 bases from J; junction bases left unmatched: 13. The CDR3 covers 19 residues. CDR3: CASSIGRIRRQGDNQPQHF. Here the CDR3 DNA reads TGTGCCAGTAGTATAGGGAGGATTCGGAGACAGGGGGACAATCAGCCCCAGCATTTT.

V and J are TRBV9 and TRBJ2-7; 13 bases match TRBD2. Germline trimming cut 4 bases from V and 3 bases from J; bases unmatched to any gene: 7. This CDR3 contains 16 residues. Germline values: CDR1 SGDLS, CDR2 YYNGEE. CDR3 in amino acids: CASSTGTSGTYYEQYF. CDR3 sequence (DNA): TGTGCCAGCAGCACGGGGACTAGCGGGACGTACTACGAGCAGTACTTC.

The V and J genes are TRBV9 and TRBJ2-2; a weak D match, TRBD2 (5 bases). CDR3 length: 14 residues. Trimming left V 3 bases short and J 2 bases short, with 8 bases between. In germline, CDR1 is SGDLS, CDR2 YYNGEE. This CDR3 is CASSGRINTGELFF. As DNA, the CDR3 is TGTGCCAGCAGCGGGAGGATTAACACCGGGGAGCTGTTTTTT.

In DNA, the CDR3 is TGTGCCAGCAGCGCGCGGGGGGGGGAGACCCAGTACTTC. Its translation: CASSARGGETQYF. The rearrangement links TRBV13 to TRBJ2-5; 9 bases align to TRBD2. Germline V lookup: CDR1 PRHDT, CDR2 FYEKMQ (reference sequence). This CDR3 has 13 residues. J was trimmed by 5 bases and V by 5 bases; bases with no gene match: 3.

Only a few counts were recorded for this clone. CDR3 DNA: TGTGCCAGCAGCTTAGGTTCGTTACAGAGAAACACCATATATTTT. Translation: CASSLGSLQRNTIYF. The chain recombines TRBV7-9 with TRBJ1-3; unclear D gene. The germline V gene encodes CDR1 SEHNR and CDR2 FQNEAQ (reference sequence). The CDR3 has 15 amino acids. V was trimmed by 1 base and J by 5 bases, leaving 12 bases between them.

The chain employs TRBV7-9 and TRBJ2-1; TRBD1 might be the D (6 bases). This CDR3 contains 17 residues. Per germline, CDR1 SEHNR and CDR2 FQNEAQ (reference sequence). The V end was cut by 3 bases, the J end by 6 bases, with 21 bases between. As DNA, the CDR3 is TGTGCCAGCAGCTTGGGAGCGCGACAGGTAATGAGCAATGAGCAGTTCTTC. Its translation is CASSLGARQVMSNEQFF.

The chain links TRBV9 to TRBJ2-5, with D possibly matching TRBD1 (6 bases). Germline lookup yields CDR1 SGDLS and CDR2 YYNGEE. The CDR3 spans 15 residues. With 0 bases removed from V and 2 bases from J, the gap between germline ends came to 11 bases. Here the CDR3 reads CASSVAGAVQETQYF. In DNA, the CDR3 is TGTGCCAGCAGCGTAGCAGGGGCGGTTCAAGAGACCCAGTACTTC.

This clone has only one observation. The rearrangement links TRBV6-5 to TRBJ1-5; 10 positions match TRBD1. With 7 bases clipped from V and 6 bases from J, the junction kept 9 bases outside the gene matches. The CDR3 is 15 residues long. CDR1 is MNHEY and CDR2 is SVGAGI in the germline V gene. Here the CDR3 DNA reads TGTGCCAGCACTCAGACAGGGGGCAGGAGTCAGCCCCAGCATTTT. This sequence encodes CASTQTGGRSQPQHF.

Written as DNA, the CDR3 is TGCGCCAGCAGCTTGGCAGGGGGAAACTATGCTGGCGAGCAGTACTTC. Its protein is CASSLAGGNYAGEQYF. The rearrangement uses TRBV5-1 and TRBJ2-7, with 7 bases fitting TRBD1. The CDR3 sequence is 16 residues long. CDR1 SGHRS and CDR2 YFSETQ come from the germline V gene. Germline trimming cut 0 bases from V and 6 bases from J; bases unmatched to any gene: 12.

The chain is built from TRBV15 and TRBJ1-3; no reliable D call. CDR1 LNHNV and CDR2 YYDKDF come from the germline V gene (reference sequence). Trimming removed 1 base from V and 3 bases from J, with 13 bases in between. The CDR3 length is 16 residues. DNA of the CDR3: TGTGCCACCAGCAGAGTAAACTTACCGGGTGGAAACACCATATATTTT. Its protein product is CATSRVNLPGGNTIYF.

The chain is built from TRBV5-4 and TRBJ2-1; tentative D call: TRBD1 (5 bases). V was trimmed by 7 bases and J by 6 bases, leaving 17 bases between them. Looked up from germline, CDR1 is SGHNT and CDR2 is YYREEE (reference sequence). The CDR3 covers 14 residues. CDR3 DNA sequence: TGTGCCAGCGACAAGGCAGGGCACTCCAATGAGCAGTTCTTC. This codes for CASDKAGHSNEQFF.

This clone has just one count. The rearrangement joins TRBV24-1 to TRBJ2-3; 11 bases align to TRBD2. The CDR3 loop spans 17 amino acids. The V gene's germline CDR1 is KGHDR and CDR2 SFDVKD. With V trimmed by 1 base and J by 6 bases, 8 bases remained unmatched. CDR3 loop: CATSDLGLAGGWDTQYF. In nucleotides, the CDR3 is TGTGCCACCAGTGATTTAGGGCTAGCGGGAGGTTGGGATACGCAGTATTTT.

This chain connects TRBV7-9 to TRBJ1-2; 8 bases fit TRBD1. This CDR3 is built from 15 residues. Per the germline V gene, CDR1 is SEHNR and CDR2 is FQNEAQ (reference sequence). The ends lost 1 base at V and 8 bases at J; junction bases unmatched: 9. CDR3 protein: CASSLGGTGLEGYTF. CDR3 in DNA: TGTGCCAGCAGCTTAGGGGGGACAGGCCTTGAAGGCTACACCTTC.

CDR3 coding DNA: TGTGCCAGCAGTCCTGGGACAGTCAATCAGCCCCAGCATTTT. Amino acid sequence: CASSPGTVNQPQHF. The V call is TRBV28, the J call TRBJ1-5; 7 bases fit TRBD1. Germline V lookup: CDR1 MDHEN, CDR2 SYDVKM. The CDR3 is made up of 14 amino acids. The V gene end was trimmed by 5 bases and the J gene end by 3 bases; junction bases not matched to a gene: 4.

The chain combines TRBV3-1 (or the pseudogene TRBV3-2) with TRBJ2-5; 12 bases match TRBD1. J was trimmed by 4 bases and V by 4 bases; bases with no gene match: 10. This CDR3 comprises 17 residues. The germline CDR1 and CDR2 sequences are LGHDT and YNNKEL (reference sequence). This CDR3 reads CASSPRDRGRSIETQYF. The CDR3 bases are TGTGCCAGCAGCCCCCGGGACAGGGGGCGATCGATAGAGACCCAGTACTTC.

This clone appeared a few times. The gene calls are TRBV5-1 and TRBJ2-3; 8 bases map to TRBD1. CDR3 size: 15 residues. The V and J ends lost 5 bases and 2 bases, in that order; junction bases with no gene match: 7. Germline lookup yields CDR1 SGHRS and CDR2 YFSETQ. CDR3 sequence (DNA): TGCGCCAGCAGTGACGGGACAGGAGACACAGATACGCAGTATTTT. It codes for CASSDGTGDTDTQYF.

This clone was recorded once. The V call is TRBV27, the J call TRBJ2-7; a weak D match, TRBD1 (6 bases). Trimming shortened V by 10 bases and J by 0 bases, and 13 bases separated the two germline ends. CDR1 is MNHEY and CDR2 is SMNVEV in the germline V gene (reference sequence). The CDR3 is 13 amino acids. The CDR3 sequence: CATKDRFSYEQYF. The DNA of the CDR3 is TGTGCCACCAAAGACAGGTTCTCCTACGAGCAGTACTTC.

The chain recombines TRBV7-8 with TRBJ1-3; D perhaps matches TRBD1 (5 bases). The V gene lost 2 bases and the J gene lost 0 bases, with 14 bases spanning the gap. CDR1 is SGHVS, CDR2 FQNEAQ, per germline. The CDR3 covers 17 residues. CDR3 nucleotide sequence: TGTGCCAGCAGCTTAACCCCAAGGGGAAGCTCTGGAAACACCATATATTTT. This encodes CASSLTPRGSSGNTIYF.

This chain's CDR3 is CASSGQGNYEQYF. The CDR3 DNA is TGCGCCAGCAGCGGACAGGGGAACTACGAGCAGTACTTC. V and J are TRBV5-1 and TRBJ2-7, with 9 bases fitting TRBD1. V was pared by 4 bases and J by 3 bases, with 2 bases of the junction left unmatched. The CDR3 runs 13 residues. Germline V gene lookup returns CDR1 SGHRS and CDR2 YFSETQ.

This rearrangement joins TRBV16 to TRBJ2-7; 13 bases map to TRBD2. The CDR3 has 16 amino acids. Germline values: CDR1 KGHSY, CDR2 FQNENV. V was clipped by 4 bases and J by 2 bases; unmatched bases: 5. CDR3 nucleotides: TGTGCCAGCAGCCCAGGACTAGCGGGAGATCCCTACGAGCAGTACTTC. Protein sequence: CASSPGLAGDPYEQYF.

The genes are TRBV29-1 and TRBJ2-7, with D perhaps TRBD1 (6 bases). The CDR3 extends over 13 amino acids. V shed 3 bases and J shed 1 base, with 10 bases lying between them. Germline CDR1 SQVTM, CDR2 ANQGSEA. CDR3 coding DNA: TGCAGCGTTGAGACAGGTTCATCCTACGAGCAGTACTTC. Translated, it gives CSVETGSSYEQYF.

The chain recombines TRBV6-2 or TRBV6-3 with TRBJ2-3; 7 positions agree with TRBD1. With 2 bases clipped from V and 3 bases from J, the junction kept 8 bases outside the gene matches. Germline CDR1 and CDR2: MNHEY and SVGEGT. The CDR3 has 16 residues. As DNA, the CDR3 is TGTGCCAGCAGTTACCCGACAGGGTGGGAGACAGATACGCAGTATTTT. Translation gives CASSYPTGWETDTQYF.